The entry below describes one T cell receptor beta chain. V was clipped by 3 bases and J by 5 bases; unmatched bases: 5. The V gene's germline CDR1 is SQVTM and CDR2 ANQGSEA. The CDR3 extends over 14 amino acids. These data come from a study of blood T cell repertoires in COVID-19. In the authors' methods: Amplification from reference gene primers served as the basis for estimated nucleated cell counts. The repertoire was sequenced with immunoSEQ multiplex PCR; TCRdb's copy has only in-frame clones and lacks some. V, J and clone size reflect that table, while D and trimming were determined from the DNA. The table shows roughly 160,000 clones, with around 82% occurring only once.

Sequencing input: PBMCs or T cells enriched from blood (not recorded which). The receptor was isolated from a man aged 60-69 years who had recovered from COVID-19. This rearrangement joins TRBV29-1 to TRBJ2-1, with TRBD2 identical over 9 bases. CDR3 in amino acids: CSVDSLAGHNEQFF. CDR3 bases: TGCAGCGTTGACTCGCTAGCGGGACACAATGAGCAGTTCTTC.